This entry concerns a single T cell receptor beta chain. Its antigen is still unknown. The CDR3 has 16 residues. V gave up 2 bases and J gave up 5 bases, with 14 bases separating them. From germline, CDR1 is SGDLS and CDR2 YYNGEE. This sample stems from a study of T cell responses to AZD1222 COVID-19 vaccine. Study-level findings and limits: Sampling that yielded the repertoires occurred only after the peak T cell response.

Some clones are missing from TCRdb's copy, which holds only in-frame ones; the method was immunoSEQ multiplex PCR. The table shows 65,000 to 70,000 clones, with 83% occurring only once. The chain has TRBV9 and TRBJ1-6; the D is unclear. The sequencing used peripheral blood, collected 28 days after the second AZD1222 dose. This receptor was obtained from an adult who received the AZD1222 COVID-19 vaccine. The CDR3 DNA is TGTGCCAGCAGCGTCTTTCCCAAGACTGATAATTCACCCCTCCACTTT. It translates to CASSVFPKTDNSPLHF.